Listed here are 21 T cell receptor beta chains from one sample, sequenced in a study of Graves' ophthalmopathy and Graves' hyperthyroidism (dated by TCRdb to 2016 to 2018). The run used an Illumina HiSeq 2000. For repertoire sequencing, the TCR beta CDR3 regions were amplified from RNA transcripts. The first round of RT-PCR was done with HTBI primers and the Qiagen OneStep RT-PCR kit, and was followed by a second round of multiplex PCR, then size selection and purification. The raw public reads went through TCRdb reprocessing: fastp at Q25, MiXCR clone calling, in-frame beta chains kept. Entries that share a CDR3 protein sequence are merged under the most common genes and DNA. The sample contains about 14,000 distinct CDR3 sequences, 50% of them found a single time. The ten top clones hold 40% to 50% of the sample. The material sequenced was peripheral blood. The receptors derive from a woman aged 25 to 39 with Graves' ophthalmopathy. Donor details come from another sample of the same person, matched by shared clones.

This clonotype was seen at least ten times. The chain is built from TRBV19 and TRBJ1-2; D gene ambiguous. V dropped 4 bases and J dropped 3 bases, with 6 bases sitting between them. The germline CDR1 and CDR2 sequences are LNHDA and SQIVND (reference sequence). This CDR3 comprises 12 residues. This CDR3 reads CASSTGDYGYTF. The CDR3 nucleotides read TGTGCCAGTAGTACAGGCGACTATGGCTACACCTTC.

The genes are TRBV29-1 and TRBJ2-3, with TRBD2 as a possible D gene (5 bases). The CDR3 runs 12 residues. CDR1 SQVTM and CDR2 ANQGSEA come from the germline V gene. Trimming cost V 3 bases and J 4 bases, with 8 bases left between them. This CDR3 reads CSVDGGSDTQYF. The CDR3 nucleotides read TGCAGCGTTGACGGAGGTTCAGATACGCAGTATTTT.

This chain connects TRBV25-1 to TRBJ1-2, with a tentative D call TRBD1 (5 bases). Germline V CDR1 and CDR2: MGHDK, SYGVNS. The CDR3 spans 13 residues. Trimming shortened V by 6 bases and J by 0 bases, and 8 bases separated the two germline ends. CDR3 residues: CASRRGANYGYTF. The CDR3 DNA follows: TGTGCCAGCAGAAGGGGAGCTAACTATGGCTACACCTTC.

The V call is TRBV6-1, the J call TRBJ2-7; 7 bases agree with TRBD1. CDR3 length: 14 residues. Germline V lookup: CDR1 MNHNS, CDR2 SASEGT. The ends lost 6 bases at V and 1 base at J; junction bases unmatched: 6. CDR3 amino acids: CASSRDRGSYEQYF. The CDR3, as DNA: TGTGCCAGCAGCCGGGACAGAGGTTCCTACGAGCAGTACTTC.

This clonotype appeared many times. This chain joins TRBV30 and TRBJ2-1, with 7 nucleotides matching TRBD2. CDR3 length: 15 amino acids. The junction had 6 bases not matched to a gene; V was cut back by 0 bases and J by 4 bases. Germline V gene lookup returns CDR1 GTSNPN and CDR2 SVGIG (reference sequence). The CDR3 coding sequence is TGTGCCTGGAGTGTACTCGAGCGGGATTACAATGAGCAGTTCTTC. Translated, it gives CAWSVLERDYNEQFF.

This clonotype was detected a few times. V and J are TRBV5-4 and TRBJ2-3; D gene uncertain. V shed 3 bases and J shed 6 bases, with 14 bases lying between them. The CDR3 length is 14 residues. CDR1 and CDR2 (germline): SGHNT, YYREEE (reference sequence). This CDR3 is CASSSDFEADTQYF. CDR3 coding DNA: TGTGCCAGCAGCTCTGACTTCGAGGCCGATACGCAGTATTTT.

This clonotype was counted at least ten times. The J gene is TRBJ2-7, the V gene TRBV2; 8 nucleotides align to TRBD1. Trimming removed 8 bases from V and 6 bases from J; junction bases left unmatched: 9. The CDR3 runs to 13 residues. Per germline, CDR1 SNHLY and CDR2 FYNNEI. This chain's CDR3 is CASGPTGGSEQYF. In DNA form, the CDR3 reads TGTGCCAGCGGACCTACAGGGGGTAGCGAGCAGTACTTC.

This clonotype showed up many times. The chain has TRBV11-2 and TRBJ2-7, with 7 bases that match TRBD2. Germline CDR1 and CDR2: SGHAT and FQNNGV. The J segment lost 5 bases and the V segment lost 5 bases, leaving 0 bases of the junction unmatched. This CDR3 is built from 11 residues. CDR3: CASSGRDEQYV. For the CDR3, the DNA is TGTGCCAGCAGCGGGAGGGACGAGCAGTACGTC.

The chain uses TRBV2 and TRBJ1-5, with D possibly being TRBD1 (6 bases). CDR3 size: 14 residues. V was clipped by 6 bases and J by 0 bases, with 9 bases between them. The V gene's germline CDR1 is SNHLY and CDR2 FYNNEI. The CDR3 spells CASRGTFSNQPQHF. Written as DNA, the CDR3 is TGTGCCAGCAGGGGGACATTTAGCAATCAGCCCCAGCATTTT.

V and J are TRBV5-4 and TRBJ2-1; D call uncertain. Trimming took 2 bases from V and 9 from J, leaving 12 bases between them. The CDR3 runs 13 residues. The germline V gene has CDR1 SGHNT and CDR2 YYREEE (reference sequence). This CDR3 is CASSFGLVGEQFF. CDR3 coding DNA: TGTGCCAGCAGCTTTGGGCTAGTCGGTGAGCAGTTCTTC.

This clonotype is classed as medium-sized. The chain combines TRBV20-1 with TRBJ2-7; 8 positions match TRBD2. CDR3 length equals 15 residues. Germline CDR1 reads DFQATT; CDR2 reads SNEGSKA (reference sequence). J lost 6 bases, V lost 4 bases, and 14 bases had no gene match. The CDR3 bases are TGCAGTGCTATGCGGGGGGACACCGACGGCGGCGAGCAGTACTTC. It yields the protein CSAMRGDTDGGEQYF.

This clonotype was counted only a few times. The V call is TRBV29-1, the J call TRBJ1-1, with TRBD1 as a possible D gene (5 bases). The CDR3 covers 14 residues. CDR1 SQVTM and CDR2 ANQGSEA come from the germline V gene. V lost 3 bases to trimming and J lost 3 bases, with 14 bases between them. As DNA, the CDR3 is TGCAGCGTTGAGGGACCCCTGAGGGACACTGAAGCTTTCTTT. Translated, it gives CSVEGPLRDTEAFF.

This clonotype qualifies as medium-sized. In nucleotides, the CDR3 is TGTGCCACCAACCGGGACGGACGCAATCAGCCCCAGCATTTT. Residues: CATNRDGRNQPQHF. The chain employs TRBV10-3 and TRBJ1-5; D is possibly TRBD1 (5 bases). The length of the CDR3 is 14 residues. Per germline, CDR1 ENHRY and CDR2 SYGVKD. With 10 bases removed from V and 2 bases from J, the gap between germline ends came to 15 bases.

This clonotype was found many times. The chain has TRBV10-3 and TRBJ2-7, with TRBD2 matching 12 bases. Looked up from germline, CDR1 is ENHRY and CDR2 is SYGVKD. The CDR3 loop spans 14 amino acids. With V trimmed by 6 bases and J by 4 bases, 4 bases remained unmatched. The CDR3 loop reads CAISGTSGLYEQYF. The CDR3 bases are TGTGCCATCAGCGGGACTAGCGGGTTGTACGAGCAGTACTTC.

The chain employs TRBV5-4 and TRBJ2-5, with 10 nucleotides matching TRBD1. V shed 0 bases, J shed 4 bases, and the junction held 0 bases outside the gene matches. CDR3 length: 14 residues. Germline CDR1 SGHNT, CDR2 YYREEE (reference sequence). This CDR3 reads CASSLGDRGETQYF. CDR3 DNA: TGTGCCAGCAGCTTGGGGGACAGGGGAGAGACCCAGTACTTC.

This clonotype was observed at least ten times. The chain couples TRBV7-8 to TRBJ2-1, with 8 bases that match TRBD2. Losses at the gene ends were 1 base for V and 5 bases for J; bases not matched to a gene: 4. The CDR3 runs 15 residues. Germline-derived CDR1 and CDR2 are SGHVS and FQNEAQ. The CDR3 DNA reads as TGTGCCAGCAGCTTAGTTAGCGGGAATAACAATGAGCAGTTCTTC. This translates into CASSLVSGNNNEQFF.

This clonotype is judged medium-sized. The CDR3 DNA reads as TGTGCCCGGTCCGGGAGCACAGATACGCAGTATTTT. Translating it yields CARSGSTDTQYF. The gene calls are TRBV2 and TRBJ2-3; no definite D call. The germline gives CDR1 SNHLY, CDR2 FYNNEI. The V end lost 11 bases, the J end lost 0 bases, and 9 bases lay between the germline ends. The CDR3 runs 12 residues.

In its sample, this clonotype ranks as medium-sized. This chain uses TRBV24-1 with TRBJ2-1; D is uncertain. The CDR3 sequence is 13 residues long. The germline gives CDR1 KGHDR, CDR2 SFDVKD. V dropped 0 bases and J dropped 7 bases, with 6 bases sitting between them. This CDR3 is CATSDLWGNEQFF. The CDR3 DNA sequence: TGTGCCACCAGTGATTTGTGGGGAAATGAGCAGTTCTTC.

The chain links TRBV14 to TRBJ2-7; 7 bases line up with TRBD1. Per the germline V gene, CDR1 is SGHDN and CDR2 is FVKESK. The CDR3 is 13 amino acids. Here the CDR3 DNA reads TGTGCCAACAGCCATTCAGGGGGTGACGTGCAGTACGTC. The encoded protein is CANSHSGGDVQYV.

This clonotype was counted ten times or more. This chain uses TRBV2 with TRBJ1-2; D is uncertain. With 9 bases removed from V and 2 bases from J, the gap between germline ends came to 10 bases. The CDR3 is 12 residues long. Germline V gene sequence: CDR1 SNHLY, CDR2 FYNNEI. The CDR3 is CASTAGNYGYTF. CDR3 nucleotide sequence: TGTGCCAGTACAGCCGGGAACTATGGCTACACCTTC.

By share, this clonotype ranks as medium-sized. The rearrangement links TRBV4-1 to TRBJ1-4; TRBD1 is a possible D gene (5 bases). The CDR3 runs 14 residues. The V gene lost 6 bases and the J gene lost 6 bases, with 14 bases spanning the gap. Looked up from germline, CDR1 is MGHRA and CDR2 is YSYEKL. In DNA form, the CDR3 reads TGCGCCAGCAGAGTAGTAACAGGAGATGAAAAACTGTTTTTT. This encodes CASRVVTGDEKLFF.